The present TCR beta chain was sequenced within a study of response to subunit inactivated influenza vaccine. Trimming cost V 0 bases and J 6 bases, with 17 bases left between them. This CDR3 contains 16 residues. The germline V gene has CDR1 DFQATT and CDR2 SNEGSKA (reference sequence). This clonotype turned up a few times. TCRdb ran MiXCR on the RT-PCR reads and lists one entry per CDR3 protein. The data show under 800,000 distinct CDR3 sequences, more than 11% seen once. The J gene is TRBJ1-4, the V gene TRBV20-1; weak D call: TRBD1 (6 bases). Sequenced here: PBMCs from blood, sampled approximately 15 days before vaccination. This TCR was sampled from a man aged 45-60 years who received an inactivated influenza vaccine. The CDR3 here is CSARDRGGDPYEKLFF. The CDR3 coding sequence is TGCAGTGCTAGAGATCGAGGGGGAGATCCCTATGAAAAACTGTTTTTT.